Presented here are 23 T cell receptor beta chains from one specimen sequenced in a study of cytomegalovirus exposure and HLA in healthy donors. The study ran its PCR with 60 Vbeta and 13 Jbeta primers. The data were produced by immunoSEQ multiplex PCR, yet TCRdb's version contains in-frame clones alone and is incomplete. Among 69,000 or so clones listed, about 74% were seen once. Sequencing used PBMCs. Every receptor here comes from a woman in her fifties or sixties in good health and CMV-seropositive.

The chain recombines TRBV29-1 with TRBJ1-2; D might be TRBD1 (6 bases). CDR3 length: 11 amino acids. Germline CDR1 is SQVTM and CDR2 is ANQGSEA. Between the trimmed V and J ends, which lost 4 bases and 8 bases, there was a span of 11 bases. The CDR3 region is CSVGEGGGYTF. For the CDR3, the DNA is TGCAGCGTTGGAGAGGGGGGAGGCTACACCTTC.

The V gene is TRBV11-3, the J gene TRBJ2-7; 7 positions agree with TRBD2. CDR1 is SGHNT and CDR2 is YENEEA in the germline V gene. There are 16 residues in the CDR3. The J segment lost 7 bases and the V segment lost 2 bases, leaving 14 bases of the junction unmatched. CDR3 in amino acids: CASSLSLGGTPPEQYF. The DNA for the CDR3 is TGTGCCAGCAGCTTATCACTGGGGGGGACTCCCCCTGAGCAGTACTTC.

This clone was observed a single time. As DNA, the CDR3 is TGTGCCAGCACCACGGACAGAACCTATGGCTACACCTTC. It yields the protein CASTTDRTYGYTF. The chain is built from TRBV6-5 and TRBJ1-2; D is perhaps TRBD1 (6 bases). CDR3 length: 13 residues. The germline CDR1 and CDR2 sequences are MNHEY and SVGAGI. Deletions cut 7 bases from V and 4 bases from J, with 13 bases between.

The chain recombines TRBV7-2 with TRBJ2-3, with TRBD2 matching 9 bases. CDR3 size: 15 residues. V shed 2 bases, J shed 6 bases, and the junction held 6 bases outside the gene matches. Looked up from germline, CDR1 is SGHTA and CDR2 is FQGNSA. The CDR3 here is CASSLLGTSRDTQYF. In DNA, the CDR3 is TGTGCCAGCAGCTTATTAGGGACTAGCAGGGATACGCAGTATTTT.

The rearrangement uses TRBV6-1 and TRBJ2-7; 14 bases are a match to TRBD2. CDR1 and CDR2 from the germline V gene are MNHNS and SASEGT. The CDR3 is made up of 16 amino acids. V was clipped by 4 bases and J by 0 bases; unmatched bases: 2. DNA of the CDR3: TGTGCCAGCAGTGCGGGACTAGCGGGGGACTCCTACGAGCAGTACTTC. Translation: CASSAGLAGDSYEQYF.

The chain's CDR3 is CASRLGQGRPDTQYF. Written as DNA, the CDR3 is TGCGCCAGCCGCCTTGGACAGGGAAGGCCAGATACGCAGTATTTT. The chain recombines TRBV23-1 with TRBJ2-3, with 8 bases that match TRBD1. TRBV23-1 is an open reading frame, and its role is uncertain. The CDR3 extends over 15 amino acids. The ends lost 8 bases at V and 4 bases at J; junction bases unmatched: 11.

The V call is TRBV7-2, the J call TRBJ1-2; 9 nucleotides agree with TRBD1. Germline CDR1 is SGHTA and CDR2 is FQGNSA. J gave up 1 base and V 1 base, and 10 bases lay outside the gene matches. The length of the CDR3 is 18 residues. The CDR3 sequence: CASSLGVDRGRYNYGYTF. CDR3 DNA: TGTGCCAGCAGCTTAGGAGTGGACAGGGGAAGGTATAACTATGGCTACACCTTC.

V and J are TRBV2 and TRBJ1-1, with D perhaps TRBD1 (6 bases). The ends were cut back, 6 bases at V and 5 bases at J, with 16 bases in the middle. Per germline, CDR1 SNHLY and CDR2 FYNNEI. The CDR3 loop spans 14 amino acids. Written as DNA, the CDR3 is TGTGCCAGCAGGTTGCGTCAGGGGCAGACTGAAGCTTTCTTT. Protein product: CASRLRQGQTEAFF.

The chain recombines TRBV5-1 with TRBJ1-6; D perhaps matches TRBD1 (5 bases). V shed 5 bases and J shed 0 bases, with 15 bases lying between them. CDR1 and CDR2 (germline): SGHRS, YFSETQ. The CDR3 length is 17 residues. CDR3 DNA: TGCGCCAGCAGGTGGGCGACAGCGAGCTCCTATAATTCACCCCTCCACTTT. This gives the protein CASRWATASSYNSPLHF.

The V and J genes are TRBV2 and TRBJ2-1, with 9 bases aligning to TRBD2. The CDR3 runs 16 residues. Germline CDR1 reads SNHLY; CDR2 reads FYNNEI. With V trimmed by 3 bases and J by 5 bases, 8 bases remained unmatched. As DNA, the CDR3 is TGTGCCAGCAGTGAGATGCTAGCGGGGACAAACAATGAGCAGTTCTTC. Its protein product is CASSEMLAGTNNEQFF.

This clone ranks as medium-sized (0.01 to 0.1%). The rearrangement uses TRBV5-1 and TRBJ2-7; TRBD2 matches at 12 bases. V lost 3 bases and J lost 1; bases outside the gene matches: 8. The CDR3 has 17 amino acids. Germline V gives CDR1 SGHRS, CDR2 YFSETQ. The chain's CDR3 is CASSSLTSGGGSYEQYF. The CDR3 bases are TGCGCCAGCAGCTCGTTGACTAGCGGGGGTGGATCCTACGAGCAGTACTTC.

V gene TRBV2 combines with J gene TRBJ2-2; 8 bases are a match to TRBD1. V lost 10 bases and J lost 6; bases outside the gene matches: 13. The CDR3 has 15 amino acids. Germline V lookup: CDR1 SNHLY, CDR2 FYNNEI. The CDR3 nucleotides are TGTGCCACCAGACAGGGGTCGGGTCGATCCGGGGAGCTGTTTTTT. Amino acid sequence: CATRQGSGRSGELFF.

V gene TRBV30 combines with J gene TRBJ2-2, with 12 bases matching TRBD2. Germline CDR1 is GTSNPN and CDR2 is SVGIG (reference sequence). The CDR3 length is 15 residues. The V gene end was trimmed by 3 bases and the J gene end by 1 base; junction bases not matched to a gene: 0. The CDR3 protein is CAWRTSGRNTGELFF. The CDR3 DNA follows: TGTGCCTGGAGGACTAGCGGGAGGAACACCGGGGAGCTGTTTTTT.

DNA for the CDR3: TGTGCCACCAGCAGCCGATCGGGGAGCAATCAGCCCCAGCATTTT. It yields the protein CATSSRSGSNQPQHF. The chain couples TRBV15 to TRBJ1-5; D remains ambiguous. CDR3 length: 15 amino acids. Between the trimmed V and J ends, which lost 3 bases and 1 base, there was a span of 10 bases. CDR1 is LNHNV, CDR2 YYDKDF, per germline (reference sequence).

V is TRBV21-1 and J is TRBJ1-5; no check of the table's D call, TRBD1, against the DNA was made. TRBV21-1 is given as a pseudogene. This CDR3 is built from 15 residues. CDR3 region: CASSKSPGGLQPQHF. The CDR3 DNA is TGTGCCAGCAGCAAATCTCCAGGGGGCCTTCAGCCCCAGCATTTT.

This clone was observed a few times. CDR3: CASSSTGTTEAFF. The DNA for the CDR3 is TGTGCCAGCAGCTCGACAGGGACGACTGAAGCTTTCTTT. The chain couples TRBV5-4 to TRBJ1-1; 7 bases are shared with TRBD1. The CDR3 spans 13 residues. CDR1 is SGHNT and CDR2 is YYREEE in the germline V gene (reference sequence). J was trimmed by 5 bases and V by 3 bases; bases with no gene match: 4. Supplemented by reference TRBV5-4 and TRBJ1-1, the full variable domain reads ETGVTQSPTHLIKTRGQQVTLRCSSQSGHNTVSWYQQALGQGPQFIFQYYREEENGRGNFPPRFSGLQFPNYSSELNVNALELDDSALYLCASSSTGTTEAFFGQGTRLTVV.

The chain uses TRBV2 and TRBJ2-5; 7 positions agree with TRBD2. V was clipped by 6 bases and J by 2 bases; unmatched bases: 0. The length of the CDR3 is 12 residues. Germline values: CDR1 SNHLY, CDR2 FYNNEI. The chain's CDR3 is CASRREQETQYF. In DNA form, the CDR3 reads TGTGCCAGCAGGCGGGAGCAAGAGACCCAGTACTTC.

The chain uses TRBV29-1 and TRBJ1-5; 11 bases are shared with TRBD1. V trimming: 6 bases; J trimming: 4 bases; junction bases outside the gene matches: 8. In germline, CDR1 is SQVTM, CDR2 ANQGSEA. There are 15 residues in the CDR3. DNA for the CDR3: TGCAGCGTGAGGCAAGGGACAGGGGGTAATCAGCCCCAGCATTTT. This sequence encodes CSVRQGTGGNQPQHF.

This clone was seen only a few times. The chain employs TRBV5-1 and TRBJ2-1; 10 nucleotides agree with TRBD2. Germline V gene sequence: CDR1 SGHRS, CDR2 YFSETQ. The CDR3 length is 15 residues. Trimming took 10 bases from V and 3 from J; bases not matched to a gene: 10. Here the CDR3 DNA reads TGCGCCTCGGAGAGTAGCGGGGGGATCTACAATGAGCAGTTCTTC. It is translated as CASESSGGIYNEQFF.

The chain recombines TRBV9 with TRBJ2-3; D ambiguous. V was pared by 0 bases and J by 5 bases, with 4 bases between. Germline V CDR1 and CDR2: SGDLS, YYNGEE. This CDR3 contains 12 residues. The DNA of the CDR3 is TGTGCCAGCAGCGTAGTAGAAGATACGCAGTATTTT. Amino acids: CASSVVEDTQYF.

The chain links TRBV27 to TRBJ1-2; D perhaps matches TRBD1 (6 bases). V was shortened by 4 bases and J by 4 bases, with 13 bases between the two germline ends. The CDR3 is 14 amino acids. CDR1 and CDR2 (germline): MNHEY, SMNVEV (reference sequence). The CDR3 here is CASSSTSGVYGYTF. The CDR3 coding sequence is TGTGCCAGCAGTTCGACCTCAGGGGTCTATGGCTACACCTTC.

This rearrangement joins TRBV27 to TRBJ1-5; no clear D gene. V was cut by 6 bases and J by 7 bases, with 13 bases left in between. The CDR3 length is 13 residues. The germline gives CDR1 MNHEY, CDR2 SMNVEV (reference sequence). DNA of the CDR3: TGTGCCAGCAGGGGCGGGGTTCGCCAGCCCCAGCATTTT. It is translated as CASRGGVRQPQHF.

The gene calls are TRBV12-5 and TRBJ2-1; TRBD1 agrees at 8 bases. The CDR3 contains 14 residues. Trimming cost V 6 bases and J 9 bases; bases outside gene matches: 10. The germline V gene has CDR1 LGHNT and CDR2 FRNRAP. The CDR3 DNA follows: TGTGCTAGTGGCTATGGACAGGGTACGGTTGAGCAGTTCTTC. It codes for CASGYGQGTVEQFF.